The source of this T cell receptor (beta chain) is a study of technical replicates of blood from a few donors. CDR1 SGHAT and CDR2 FQNNGV come from the germline V gene. The CDR3 extends over 13 amino acids. Trimming cost V 0 bases and J 6 bases, with 8 bases left between them. Clones were read by immunoSEQ multiplex PCR, and TCRdb kept only the in-frame ones, dropping some. The table records about 70,000 clones, roughly 94% of them present only once. The chain uses TRBV11-2 and TRBJ1-1; TRBD1 is a possible D gene (5 bases). The sequence was obtained from a human donor in good health. Source material: T cells isolated from PBMCs. This chain's CDR3 is CASSLERGSEAFF. The CDR3 coding sequence is TGTGCCAGCAGCTTAGAAAGGGGTTCTGAAGCTTTCTTT.